This T cell receptor beta chain was profiled in a study of tumor T cells in aggressive B-cell lymphoma. Per germline, CDR1 LGHNA and CDR2 YNFKEQ. The CDR3 covers 15 residues. The V segment lost 4 bases and the J segment 1 base; nucleotides outside the gene matches: 6. Measured with immunoSEQ multiplex PCR; TCRdb has only the in-frame clones, and not every one. This table has 10,000 to 14,000 clones, over 75% appearing once. There are a few counts of this clone. This chain joins TRBV4-2 and TRBJ2-7, with TRBD1 matching over 8 bases. Sequenced: tumor tissue. This clonotype originated in an adult with diffuse large B cell lymphoma. The chain's CDR3 is CASSPGQGLSYEQYF. The DNA for the CDR3 is TGTGCCAGCAGCCCCGGACAGGGATTATCCTACGAGCAGTACTTC.